One sample yielded the 20 T cell receptor beta chains listed below, sequenced in a study of blood T cell repertoires in COVID-19 (dated by TCRdb to the early 2020s). Receptor libraries were prepared by the immunoSEQ multiplex PCR assay. TCRdb stores this immuneACCESS table with in-frame sequences only. Part of the clones is absent; in the studies checked, under half of the shortfall reflects unresolved V genes, and no reason is known for the rest. The sample table shows about 270,000 clones, and roughly 84% are seen once. The top ten clonotypes cover approximately 3.1% of the sample. Sequencing was done on a sample of peripheral blood. The receptors shown here come from a woman aged 18-30 years with acute or convalescent COVID-19.

A single count supports this clone. The chain has TRBV21-1 and TRBJ2-2; TRBD2, the table's D call, was not compared with the DNA. TRBV21-1 is shown as a pseudogene. This CDR3 is 16 amino acids long. CDR3 nucleotide sequence: TGTGCCAGCAGCAAAATCGAGGGCGCGAACACCGGGGAGCTGTTTTTT. It codes for CASSKIEGANTGELFF.

The rearrangement uses TRBV7-2 and TRBJ2-3, with D maybe TRBD2 (5 bases). The germline V gene encodes CDR1 SGHTA and CDR2 FQGNSA. The germline V and J ends were trimmed by 5 bases and 4 bases, with 10 bases remaining between them. This CDR3 has 13 amino acids. Written as DNA, the CDR3 is TGTGCCAGCAGCCAAACGAGGGCAGATACGCAGTATTTT. Its protein is CASSQTRADTQYF.

The rearrangement joins TRBV29-1 to TRBJ1-1, with D possibly being TRBD1 (5 bases). Germline V gene lookup returns CDR1 SQVTM and CDR2 ANQGSEA. Trimming left V 5 bases short and J 4 bases short, with 14 bases between. CDR3 length: 13 residues. The CDR3 bases are TGCAGCGTTTCGGGGGGAGTGGGCACTGAAGCTTTCTTT. Its translation: CSVSGGVGTEAFF.

V is TRBV14 and J is TRBJ2-7, with 8 bases fitting TRBD1. The CDR3 is made up of 16 amino acids. Germline loops: CDR1 SGHDN, CDR2 FVKESK. Losses at the gene ends were 0 bases for V and 1 base for J; bases not matched to a gene: 5. CDR3 nucleotides: TGTGCCAGCAGCCAAGATTGGGGGACAGGATCCTACGAGCAGTACTTC. Its translation is CASSQDWGTGSYEQYF.

The V and J genes are TRBV28 and TRBJ2-7; tentative D call: TRBD2 (7 bases). Trimming removed 2 bases at V and 2 bases at J, with 16 bases between. The CDR3 sequence is 16 residues long. The germline gives CDR1 MDHEN, CDR2 SYDVKM. CDR3 region: CASSLLGGAGAYEQYF. In DNA, the CDR3 is TGTGCCAGCAGTTTACTGGGGGGCGCGGGGGCCTACGAGCAGTACTTC.

The genes are TRBV19 and TRBJ2-7, with 10 positions matching TRBD1. V gave up 1 base and J gave up 4 bases; unmatched junction bases: 4. Germline values: CDR1 LNHDA, CDR2 SQIVND (reference sequence). The CDR3 totals 15 residues. DNA of the CDR3: TGTGCCAGTAGTATAGGGACAGGGGGATCGTACGAGCAGTACTTC. This gives the protein CASSIGTGGSYEQYF.

V gene TRBV5-1 combines with J gene TRBJ1-5, with D maybe TRBD1 (6 bases). The V gene's germline CDR1 is SGHRS and CDR2 YFSETQ. This CDR3 region has 16 residues. Deletions cut 1 base from V and 3 bases from J, with 14 bases between. Written as DNA, the CDR3 is TGCGCCAGCAGCTTGACTCCGACAGGTGACAATCAGCCCCAGCATTTT. Translating gives CASSLTPTGDNQPQHF.

This clone appeared once. The V gene is TRBV19, the J gene TRBJ2-1; 7 nucleotides align to TRBD2. The ends lost 7 bases at V and 6 bases at J; junction bases unmatched: 15. This CDR3 region has 16 residues. Per germline, CDR1 LNHDA and CDR2 SQIVND (reference sequence). The CDR3 region has the DNA TGTGCCAGTACCCGATGGGCGGGAGTAACGACCAATGAGCAGTTCTTC. Amino acids: CASTRWAGVTTNEQFF.

This chain's CDR3 is CASSSFYEQYF. CDR3 coding DNA: TGTGCCAGCAGCTCCTTCTACGAGCAGTACTTC. The V gene is TRBV7-2, the J gene TRBJ2-7, with no clear D. Germline V gene lookup returns CDR1 SGHTA and CDR2 FQGNSA. Trimming took off 4 bases at V and 3 bases at J, with 4 bases between the two ends. The CDR3 runs to 11 residues.

This clone was observed a handful of times. J is TRBJ2-7 and V is TRBV5-1, with a possible D match to TRBD1 (5 bases). CDR1 is SGHRS and CDR2 is YFSETQ in the germline V gene. V lost 0 bases to trimming and J lost 2 bases, with 18 bases between them. CDR3 length: 17 amino acids. The CDR3 region is CASSLVIQAKETYEQYF. The CDR3 region has the DNA TGCGCCAGCAGCTTGGTGATACAGGCGAAGGAAACCTACGAGCAGTACTTC.

A single count supports this clone. The V gene is TRBV29-1, the J gene TRBJ2-7; 8 nucleotides agree with TRBD1. The CDR3 has 13 residues. Germline V lookup: CDR1 SQVTM, CDR2 ANQGSEA. Trimming at V came to 4 bases and at J to 5 bases, leaving 7 bases not matched to a gene. The chain's CDR3 is CSVAGGESNEQYF. The CDR3 nucleotides are TGCAGCGTTGCAGGGGGCGAATCTAACGAGCAGTACTTC.

This sequence joins TRBV28 and TRBJ1-6; a weak D match, TRBD1 (5 bases). The CDR3 is 17 amino acids. Germline assignment: CDR1 MDHEN and CDR2 SYDVKM. With 4 bases removed from V and 8 bases from J, the gap between germline ends came to 21 bases. CDR3 region: CASSSPRAMGWDSPLHF. The CDR3 nucleotides are TGTGCCAGCAGTTCGCCCAGGGCCATGGGGTGGGATTCACCCCTCCACTTT.

The CDR3 nucleotides read TGTGCCAGCAGCCCACATGGGACAGAGGAAGAGCAGTACTTC. Amino acid sequence: CASSPHGTEEEQYF. The V gene is TRBV9, the J gene TRBJ2-7; TRBD1 matches at 7 bases. The trim removed 4 bases at V and 7 bases at J, leaving 11 bases unmatched. This CDR3 spans 14 amino acids. CDR1 and CDR2 (germline): SGDLS, YYNGEE.

V and J are TRBV12-2 and TRBJ1-1. TRBV12-2 is a known pseudogene. The CDR3 is 13 residues long. DNA for the CDR3: TGTGCAAGTCGCCCACGGGGGTGGACTGAAGCTTTCTTT. Translated: CASRPRGWTEAFF.

The gene calls are TRBV7-3 and TRBJ2-1; 8 bases line up with TRBD2. Germline CDR1 reads SGHTA; CDR2 reads FQGTGA. V lost 0 bases and J lost 0; bases outside the gene matches: 13. The CDR3 has 20 amino acids. The CDR3 here is CASSLTVMSGGPISYNEQFF. The CDR3 bases are TGTGCCAGCAGCTTAACGGTCATGTCGGGAGGGCCTATCTCCTACAATGAGCAGTTCTTC.

The rearrangement links TRBV6-5 to TRBJ2-4; D gene uncertain. The CDR3 runs to 15 residues. The V end lost 5 bases, the J end lost 1 base, and 12 bases lay between the germline ends. Germline CDR1 and CDR2: MNHEY and SVGAGI. Written as DNA, the CDR3 is TGTGCCAGCAGTATGACATATCAGGCCAAAAACATTCAGTACTTC. Translating gives CASSMTYQAKNIQYF.

This chain joins TRBV7-9 and TRBJ2-1; D remains ambiguous. Germline V gives CDR1 SEHNR, CDR2 FQNEAQ (reference sequence). CDR3 length equals 12 residues. V lost 6 bases and J 6 bases, leaving 9 bases between the germline ends. In DNA, the CDR3 is TGTGCCAGCAGTATACAGAGCAATGAGCAGTTCTTC. Its protein product is CASSIQSNEQFF. The full variable domain, completed using reference TRBV7-9 and TRBJ2-1, is DTGVSQNPRHKITKRGQNVTFRCDPISEHNRLYWYRQTLGQGPEFLTYFQNEAQLEKSRLLSDRFSAERPKGSFSTLEIQRTEQGDSAMYLCASSIQSNEQFFGPGTRLTVL.

The chain couples TRBV6-2 or TRBV6-3 to TRBJ1-2; 7 nucleotides line up with TRBD1. V was pared by 6 bases and J by 2 bases, with 12 bases of the junction left unmatched. CDR1 and CDR2 (germline): MNHEY, SVGEGT. CDR3 length: 16 amino acids. The CDR3 nucleotides are TGTGCCAGCAGCCCTTGGGGACAGCCGCCCAACTATGGCTACACCTTC. Amino acids: CASSPWGQPPNYGYTF.

A single count supports this clone. The chain combines TRBV6-6 with TRBJ1-4, with D hard to call. This CDR3 is built from 14 residues. Between the trimmed V and J ends, which lost 7 bases and 3 bases, there was a span of 12 bases. Germline V CDR1 and CDR2: MNHNY, SVGAGI (reference sequence). CDR3 in DNA: TGTGCCAGCAATAAAGCAACCCCTAATGAAAAACTGTTTTTT. It encodes CASNKATPNEKLFF.

This chain uses TRBV7-9 with TRBJ1-2; perhaps TRBD1 as D (6 bases). There are 13 residues in the CDR3. The germline V gene has CDR1 SEHNR and CDR2 FQNEAQ (reference sequence). V was shortened by 4 bases and J by 4 bases, with 10 bases between the two germline ends. As DNA, the CDR3 is TGTGCCAGCAGCTCCGGACAGATCTATGGCTACACCTTC. Translated, it gives CASSSGQIYGYTF.